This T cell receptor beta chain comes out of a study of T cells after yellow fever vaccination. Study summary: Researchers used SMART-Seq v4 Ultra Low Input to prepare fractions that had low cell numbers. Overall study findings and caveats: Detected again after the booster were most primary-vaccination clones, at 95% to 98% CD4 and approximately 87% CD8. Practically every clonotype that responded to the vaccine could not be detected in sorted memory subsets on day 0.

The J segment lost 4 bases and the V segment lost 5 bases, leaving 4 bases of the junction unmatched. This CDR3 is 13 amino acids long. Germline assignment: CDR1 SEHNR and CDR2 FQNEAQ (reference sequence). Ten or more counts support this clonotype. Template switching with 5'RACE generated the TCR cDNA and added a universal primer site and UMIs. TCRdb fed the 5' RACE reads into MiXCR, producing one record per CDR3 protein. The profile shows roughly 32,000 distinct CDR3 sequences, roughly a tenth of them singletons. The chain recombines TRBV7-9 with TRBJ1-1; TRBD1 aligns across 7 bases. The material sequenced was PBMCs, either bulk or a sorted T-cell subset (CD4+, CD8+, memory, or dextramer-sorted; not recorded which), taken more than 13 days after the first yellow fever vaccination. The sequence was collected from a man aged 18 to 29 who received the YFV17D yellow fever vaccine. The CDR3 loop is CASSRQGSTEAFF. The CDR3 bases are TGTGCCAGCAGCCGACAGGGTTCCACTGAAGCTTTCTTT.